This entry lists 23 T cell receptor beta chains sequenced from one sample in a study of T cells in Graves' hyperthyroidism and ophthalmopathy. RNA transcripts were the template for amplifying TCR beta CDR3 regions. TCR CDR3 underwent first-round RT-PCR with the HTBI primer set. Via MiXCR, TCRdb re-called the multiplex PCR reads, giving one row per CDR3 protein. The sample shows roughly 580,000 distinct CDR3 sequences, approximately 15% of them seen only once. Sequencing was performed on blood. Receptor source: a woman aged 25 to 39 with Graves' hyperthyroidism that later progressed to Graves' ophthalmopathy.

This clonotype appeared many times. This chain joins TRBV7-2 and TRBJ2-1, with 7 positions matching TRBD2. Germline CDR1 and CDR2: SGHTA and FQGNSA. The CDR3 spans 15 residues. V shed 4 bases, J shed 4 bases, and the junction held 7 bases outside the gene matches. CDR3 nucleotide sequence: TGTGCCAGCAGCTCCCGGGGAGGGAAATACAATGAGCAGTTCTTC. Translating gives CASSSRGGKYNEQFF.

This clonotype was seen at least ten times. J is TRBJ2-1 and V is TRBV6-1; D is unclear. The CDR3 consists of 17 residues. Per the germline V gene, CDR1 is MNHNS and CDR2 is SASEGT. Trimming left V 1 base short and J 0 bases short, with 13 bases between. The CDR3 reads CASSEERRIYSYNEQFF. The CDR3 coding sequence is TGTGCCAGCAGTGAAGAGAGAAGGATCTACTCCTACAATGAGCAGTTCTTC.

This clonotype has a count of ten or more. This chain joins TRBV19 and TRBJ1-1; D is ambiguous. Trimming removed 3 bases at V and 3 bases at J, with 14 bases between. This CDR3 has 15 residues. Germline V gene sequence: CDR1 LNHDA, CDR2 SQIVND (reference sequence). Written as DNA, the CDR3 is TGTGCCAGTAGTATCCCTGGTGTGGTGGACACTGAAGCTTTCTTT. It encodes CASSIPGVVDTEAFF.

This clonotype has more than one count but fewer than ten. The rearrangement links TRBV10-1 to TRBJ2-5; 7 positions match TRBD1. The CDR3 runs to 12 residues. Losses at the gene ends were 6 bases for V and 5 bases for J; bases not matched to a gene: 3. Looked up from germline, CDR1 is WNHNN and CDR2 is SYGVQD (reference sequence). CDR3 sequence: CASRQGSETQYF. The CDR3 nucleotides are TGCGCCAGCAGACAGGGGTCGGAGACCCAGTACTTC.

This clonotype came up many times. For the CDR3, the DNA is TGTGCCACCCCTCAGAGCTCCTATAATTCACCCCTCCACTTT. Translation gives CATPQSSYNSPLHF. This chain uses TRBV7-9 with TRBJ1-6; D remains ambiguous. V was cut by 10 bases and J by 0 bases, with 10 bases left in between. This CDR3 has 14 residues. The germline V gene has CDR1 SEHNR and CDR2 FQNEAQ (reference sequence).

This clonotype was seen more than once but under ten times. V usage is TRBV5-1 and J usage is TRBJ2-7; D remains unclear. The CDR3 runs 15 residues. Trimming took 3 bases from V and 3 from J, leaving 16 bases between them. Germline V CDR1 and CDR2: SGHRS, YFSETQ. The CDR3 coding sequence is TGCGCCAGCAGCTCCGGGCCGAGTGGTGACTACGAGCAGTACTTC. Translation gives CASSSGPSGDYEQYF.

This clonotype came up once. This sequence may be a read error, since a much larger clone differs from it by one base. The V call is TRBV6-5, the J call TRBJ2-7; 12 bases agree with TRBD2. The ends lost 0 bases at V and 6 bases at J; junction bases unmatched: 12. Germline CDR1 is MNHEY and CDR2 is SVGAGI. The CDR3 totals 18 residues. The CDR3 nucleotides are TGTGCCAGCAGTTACTCGACTCAACCTAGCGGGAGGGCCTCCGAGCAGTACTTC. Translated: CASSYSTQPSGRASEQYF.

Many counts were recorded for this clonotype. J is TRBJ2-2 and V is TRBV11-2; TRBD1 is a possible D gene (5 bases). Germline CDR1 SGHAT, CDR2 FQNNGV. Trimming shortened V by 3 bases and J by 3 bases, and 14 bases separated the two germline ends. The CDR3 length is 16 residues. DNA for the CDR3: TGTGCCAGCAGCTTTACTTTCAGGGAAGACACCGGGGAGCTGTTTTTT. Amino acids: CASSFTFREDTGELFF.

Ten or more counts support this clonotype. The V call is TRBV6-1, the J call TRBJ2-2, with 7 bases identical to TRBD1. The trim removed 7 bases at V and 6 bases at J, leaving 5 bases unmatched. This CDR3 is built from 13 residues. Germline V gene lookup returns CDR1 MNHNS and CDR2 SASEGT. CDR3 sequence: CASIVDRAGELFF. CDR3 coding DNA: TGTGCCAGCATTGTAGACAGGGCCGGGGAGCTGTTTTTT.

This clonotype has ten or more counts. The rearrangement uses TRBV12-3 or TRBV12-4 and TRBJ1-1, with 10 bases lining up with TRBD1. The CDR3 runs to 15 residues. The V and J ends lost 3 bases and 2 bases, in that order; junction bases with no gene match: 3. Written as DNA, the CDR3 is TGTGCCAGCAGTTTGAGGACAGGGGGAAACACTGAAGCTTTCTTT. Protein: CASSLRTGGNTEAFF.

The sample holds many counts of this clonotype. The CDR3 coding sequence is TGTGCCAGCAGGCGGCCGGGCCCCGACGAGCAGTACTTC. As protein: CASRRPGPDEQYF. The genes are TRBV7-9 and TRBJ2-7; D gene unclear. Germline assignment: CDR1 SEHNR and CDR2 FQNEAQ (reference sequence). CDR3 size: 13 residues. V lost 6 bases to trimming and J lost 5 bases, with 14 bases between them. The complete variable domain, with remaining parts taken from reference TRBV7-9 and TRBJ2-7, reads DTGVSQNPRHKITKRGQNVTFRCDPISEHNRLYWYRQTLGQGPEFLTYFQNEAQLEKSRLLSDRFSAERPKGSFSTLEIQRTEQGDSAMYLCASRRPGPDEQYFGPGTRLTVT.

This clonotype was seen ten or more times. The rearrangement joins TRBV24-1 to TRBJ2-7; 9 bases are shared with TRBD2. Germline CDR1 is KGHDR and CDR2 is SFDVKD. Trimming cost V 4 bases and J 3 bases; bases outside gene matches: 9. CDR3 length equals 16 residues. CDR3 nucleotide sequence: TGTGCCACCAGTGACCCTAGCGGGAAGGTTAGCTACGAGCAGTACTTC. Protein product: CATSDPSGKVSYEQYF.

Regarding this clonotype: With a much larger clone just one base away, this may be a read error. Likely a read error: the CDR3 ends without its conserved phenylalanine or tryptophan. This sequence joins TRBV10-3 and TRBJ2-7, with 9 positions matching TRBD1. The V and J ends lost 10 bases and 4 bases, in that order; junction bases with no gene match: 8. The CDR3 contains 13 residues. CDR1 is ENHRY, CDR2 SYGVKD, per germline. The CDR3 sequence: CATSDRGVYEQYL. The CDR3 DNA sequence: TGTGCCACCTCGGACAGGGGAGTATACGAGCAGTACCTC.

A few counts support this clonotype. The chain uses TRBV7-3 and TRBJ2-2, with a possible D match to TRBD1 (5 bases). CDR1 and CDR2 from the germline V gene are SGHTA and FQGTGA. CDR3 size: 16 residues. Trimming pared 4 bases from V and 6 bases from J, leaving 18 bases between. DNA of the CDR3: TGTGCCAGCAGCTCAAGTCCAGGGTATCGTTCCGGGGAGCTGTTTTTT. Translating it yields CASSSSPGYRSGELFF.

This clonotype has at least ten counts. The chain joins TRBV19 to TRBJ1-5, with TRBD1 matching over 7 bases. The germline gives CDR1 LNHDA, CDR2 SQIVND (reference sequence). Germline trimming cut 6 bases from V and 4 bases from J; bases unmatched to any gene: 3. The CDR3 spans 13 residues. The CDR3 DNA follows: TGTGCCAGTAGGGGACAGTTAAATCAGCCCCAGCATTTT. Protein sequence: CASRGQLNQPQHF.

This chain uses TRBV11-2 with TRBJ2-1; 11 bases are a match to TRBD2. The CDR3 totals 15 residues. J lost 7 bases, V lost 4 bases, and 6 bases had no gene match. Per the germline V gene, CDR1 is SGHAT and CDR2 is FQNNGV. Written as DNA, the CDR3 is TGTGCCAGCAGCTGGGGACTAGCGGAAAGAAATGAGCAGTTCTTC. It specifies CASSWGLAERNEQFF.

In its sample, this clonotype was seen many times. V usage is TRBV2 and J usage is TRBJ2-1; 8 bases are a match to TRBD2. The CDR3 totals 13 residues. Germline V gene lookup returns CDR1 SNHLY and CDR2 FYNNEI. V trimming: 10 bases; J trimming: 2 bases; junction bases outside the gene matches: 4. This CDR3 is CATKRETYNEQFF. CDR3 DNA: TGTGCCACCAAGCGGGAGACCTACAATGAGCAGTTCTTC.

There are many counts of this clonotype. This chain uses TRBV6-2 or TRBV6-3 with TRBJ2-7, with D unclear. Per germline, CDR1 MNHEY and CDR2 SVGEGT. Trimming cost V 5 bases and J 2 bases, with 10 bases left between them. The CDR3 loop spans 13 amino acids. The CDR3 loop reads CASSDGGPYEQYF. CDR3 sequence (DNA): TGTGCCAGCAGTGATGGCGGCCCCTACGAGCAGTACTTC.

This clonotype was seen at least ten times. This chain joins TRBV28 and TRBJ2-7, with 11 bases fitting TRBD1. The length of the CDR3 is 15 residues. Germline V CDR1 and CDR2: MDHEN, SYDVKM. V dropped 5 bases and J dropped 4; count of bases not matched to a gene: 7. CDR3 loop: CASSAPGQGGYEQYF. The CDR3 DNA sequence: TGTGCCAGCAGTGCACCGGGACAGGGGGGTTACGAGCAGTACTTC. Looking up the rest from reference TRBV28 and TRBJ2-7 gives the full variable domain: DVKVTQSSRYLVKRTGEKVFLECVQDMDHENMFWYRQDPGLGLRLIYFSYDVKMKEKGDIPEGYSVSREKKERFSLILESASTNQTSMYLCASSAPGQGGYEQYFGPGTRLTVT.

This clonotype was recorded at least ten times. Here the CDR3 reads CASSLSGSYEQYF. CDR3 bases: TGTGCCAGCAGCTTAAGTGGCAGCTACGAGCAGTACTTC. The chain combines TRBV7-9 with TRBJ2-7; no clear D. Trimming shortened V by 2 bases and J by 3 bases, and 8 bases separated the two germline ends. This CDR3 region has 13 residues. Germline CDR1 reads SEHNR; CDR2 reads FQNEAQ (reference sequence).

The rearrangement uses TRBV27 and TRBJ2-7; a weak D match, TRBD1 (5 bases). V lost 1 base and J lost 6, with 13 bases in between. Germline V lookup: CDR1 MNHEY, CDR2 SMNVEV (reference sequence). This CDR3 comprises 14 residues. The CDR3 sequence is CASSLFPTVLEQYF. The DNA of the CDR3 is TGTGCCAGCAGTTTATTCCCGACAGTGCTCGAGCAGTACTTC.

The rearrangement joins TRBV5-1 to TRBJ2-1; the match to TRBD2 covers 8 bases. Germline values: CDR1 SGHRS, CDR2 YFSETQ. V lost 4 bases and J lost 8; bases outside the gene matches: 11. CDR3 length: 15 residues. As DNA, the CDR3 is TGCGCCAGCAGCCAGAGCGGGAGTTGGTTCGATGAGCAGTTCTTC. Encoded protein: CASSQSGSWFDEQFF. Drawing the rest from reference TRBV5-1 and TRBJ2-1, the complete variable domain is KAGVTQTPRYLIKTRGQQVTLSCSPISGHRSVSWYQQTPGQGLQFLFEYFSETQRNKGNFPGRFSGRQFSNSRSEMNVSTLELGDSALYLCASSQSGSWFDEQFFGPGTRLTVL.

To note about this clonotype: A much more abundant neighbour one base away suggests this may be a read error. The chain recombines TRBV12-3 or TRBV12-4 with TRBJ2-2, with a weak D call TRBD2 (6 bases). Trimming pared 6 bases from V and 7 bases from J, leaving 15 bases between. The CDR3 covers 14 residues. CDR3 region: CASSYPGVFGELFF. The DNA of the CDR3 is TGTGCCAGCAGCTACCCGGGGGTCTTCGGGGAGCTGTTTTTT.